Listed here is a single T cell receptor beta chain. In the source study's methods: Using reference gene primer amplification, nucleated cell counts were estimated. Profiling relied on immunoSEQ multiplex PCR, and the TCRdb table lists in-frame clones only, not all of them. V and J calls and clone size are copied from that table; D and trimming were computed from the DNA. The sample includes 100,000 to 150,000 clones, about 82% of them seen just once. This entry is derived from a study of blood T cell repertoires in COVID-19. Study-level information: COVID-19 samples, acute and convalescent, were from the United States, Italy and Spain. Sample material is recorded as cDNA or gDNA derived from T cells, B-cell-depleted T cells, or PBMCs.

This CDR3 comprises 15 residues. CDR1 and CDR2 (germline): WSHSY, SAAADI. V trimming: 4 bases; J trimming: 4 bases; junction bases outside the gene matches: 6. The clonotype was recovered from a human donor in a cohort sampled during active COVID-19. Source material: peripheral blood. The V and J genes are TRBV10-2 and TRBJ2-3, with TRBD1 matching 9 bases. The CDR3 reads CASSGRDREADTQYF. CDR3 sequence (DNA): TGCGCCAGCAGTGGCAGGGACAGGGAAGCAGATACGCAGTATTTT.